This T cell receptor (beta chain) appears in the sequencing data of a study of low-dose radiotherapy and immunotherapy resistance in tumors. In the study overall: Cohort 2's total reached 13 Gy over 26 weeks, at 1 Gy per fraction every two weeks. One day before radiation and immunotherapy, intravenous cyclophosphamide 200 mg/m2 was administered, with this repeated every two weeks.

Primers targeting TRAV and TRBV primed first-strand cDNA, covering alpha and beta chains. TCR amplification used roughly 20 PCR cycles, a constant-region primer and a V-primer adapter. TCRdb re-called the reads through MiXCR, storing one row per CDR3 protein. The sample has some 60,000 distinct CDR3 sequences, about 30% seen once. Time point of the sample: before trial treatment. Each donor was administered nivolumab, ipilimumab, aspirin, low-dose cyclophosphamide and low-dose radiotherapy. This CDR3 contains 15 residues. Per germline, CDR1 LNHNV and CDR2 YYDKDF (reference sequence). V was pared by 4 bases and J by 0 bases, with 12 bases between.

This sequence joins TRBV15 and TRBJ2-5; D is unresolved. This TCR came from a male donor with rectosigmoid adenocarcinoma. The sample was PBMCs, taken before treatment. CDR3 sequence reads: CATSTRTQYQETQYF. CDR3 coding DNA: TGTGCCACCAGCACACGCACCCAGTACCAAGAGACCCAGTACTTC.